These 12 T cell receptor beta chains came from one sample sequenced in a study of blood T cells in healthy people across ages. Combining a sample-barcoded 5' primer with a J-beta primer mix, a second PCR ran for roughly 7 to 11 cycles. TCRdb reanalysed the 5' RACE reads using MiXCR and keeps one entry per CDR3 protein. The table records hundreds of thousands of distinct CDR3 sequences, approximately 40% of them present only once. Material: blood. These receptors were taken from a man aged 80 or over in good health.

J is TRBJ2-3 and V is TRBV20-1; tentatively, D is TRBD2 (7 bases). Between the trimmed V and J ends, which lost 2 bases and 4 bases, there was a span of 16 bases. Germline V gene data show CDR1 as DFQATT and CDR2 as SNEGSKA (reference sequence). The CDR3 covers 15 residues. The CDR3 region is CSARLPREGADTQYF. The CDR3 DNA is TGCAGTGCTAGACTCCCCAGGGAGGGGGCAGATACGCAGTATTTT.

This clonotype was seen only a few times. The chain uses TRBV20-1 and TRBJ2-3, with no clear D. Trimming removed 5 bases from V and 2 bases from J, with 11 bases in between. Looked up from germline, CDR1 is DFQATT and CDR2 is SNEGSKA (reference sequence). CDR3 length equals 13 residues. Here the CDR3 reads CSAPFVPTDTQYF. The CDR3 region has the DNA TGCAGTGCTCCCTTTGTTCCCACAGATACGCAGTATTTT.

V gene TRBV3-1 combines with J gene TRBJ2-7; D is possibly TRBD1 (5 bases). The V and J ends lost 5 bases and 5 bases respectively, with 16 bases between them. Germline V CDR1 and CDR2: LGHDT, YNNKEL (reference sequence). This CDR3 has 14 residues. In nucleotides, the CDR3 is TGTGCCAGCAGCTCACAGGATTCTAACAACGAGCAGTACTTC. Protein sequence: CASSSQDSNNEQYF.

The V and J genes are TRBV7-2 and TRBJ2-3, with 9 bases matching TRBD2. With 3 bases clipped from V and 2 bases from J, the junction kept 12 bases outside the gene matches. CDR1 SGHTA and CDR2 FQGNSA come from the germline V gene. The CDR3 loop spans 18 amino acids. CDR3 DNA: TGTGCCAGCAGCTTCGTTGTTAGCGGGAGCTTTATCACAGATACGCAGTATTTT. It encodes CASSFVVSGSFITDTQYF.

The chain recombines TRBV12-5 with TRBJ1-4, with D unresolved. The V end lost 7 bases, the J end lost 4 bases, and 13 bases lay between the germline ends. The CDR3 runs to 14 residues. Germline CDR1 LGHNT, CDR2 FRNRAP. The chain's CDR3 is CASARPGDNEKLFF. The CDR3, as DNA: TGTGCTAGTGCTCGGCCTGGGGATAATGAAAAACTGTTTTTT.

To note about this clonotype: A much larger clone lies a single base off, so this may be a read error. CDR3 DNA sequence: TGCGCCAGCAGCCAAGTTCGAGGAGTCGCAGATACGCAGTATTTT. Translated, it gives CASSQVRGVADTQYF. The chain has TRBV4-3 and TRBJ2-3; D not certain. There are 15 residues in the CDR3. The V and J ends lost 1 base and 4 bases respectively, with 12 bases between them. CDR1 LGHNA and CDR2 YSLEER come from the germline V gene.

The sample holds a few counts of this clonotype. This rearrangement joins TRBV14 to TRBJ2-4, with 8 positions matching TRBD1. The CDR3 length is 16 residues. CDR1 SGHDN and CDR2 FVKESK come from the germline V gene. V lost 4 bases, J lost 1 base, and 6 bases stayed unmatched. CDR3 loop: CASSPRQGSAKNIQYF. The CDR3 DNA sequence: TGTGCCAGCAGCCCCCGACAGGGGTCGGCCAAAAACATTCAGTACTTC. The full variable domain, with the rest looked up from reference TRBV14 and TRBJ2-4, is EAGVTQFPSHSVIEKGQTVTLRCDPISGHDNLYWYRRVMGKEIKFLLHFVKESKQDESGMPNNRFLAERTGGTYSTLKVQPAELEDSGVYFCASSPRQGSAKNIQYFGAGTRLSVL.

The genes are TRBV6-6 and TRBJ2-4; TRBD2 matches at 11 bases. The closer fit of TRBJ2-7 to the DNA end suggests the J call may be wrong. Germline assignment: CDR1 MNHNY and CDR2 SVGAGI (reference sequence). This CDR3 spans 17 amino acids. CDR3 residues: CASSYSPGLADHYEQYF. CDR3 DNA sequence: TGTGCCAGCAGTTACTCCCCGGGACTAGCGGACCACTACGAGCAGTACTTC.

The J gene is TRBJ2-2, the V gene TRBV12-3 or TRBV12-4, with a possible D match to TRBD2 (6 bases). With 5 bases removed from V and 8 bases from J, the gap between germline ends came to 12 bases. This CDR3 spans 13 amino acids. CDR3 in amino acids: CASSVQGGGELFF. In nucleotides, the CDR3 is TGTGCCAGCAGTGTTCAGGGAGGAGGGGAGCTGTTTTTT.

In this sample, this clonotype turned up a few times. The CDR3 sequence is CASSQASGGPYEQYF. The CDR3 coding sequence is TGCGCCAGCAGCCAAGCTAGCGGGGGCCCCTACGAGCAGTACTTC. The gene calls are TRBV4-1 and TRBJ2-7; 10 bases are a match to TRBD2. V lost 1 base, J lost 2 bases, and 2 bases stayed unmatched. The CDR3 spans 15 residues. From germline, CDR1 is MGHRA and CDR2 YSYEKL.

The J gene is TRBJ2-7, the V gene TRBV4-2; D might be TRBD1 (6 bases). The V end lost 4 bases, the J end lost 4 bases, and 20 bases lay between the germline ends. Germline loops: CDR1 LGHNA, CDR2 YNFKEQ. This CDR3 has 16 residues. The CDR3 nucleotides read TGTGCCAGCAGCCTTTCGGCGGACAGCCTTCTGTACGAGCAGTACTTC. This encodes CASSLSADSLLYEQYF.

The sample holds a few counts of this clonotype. The chain uses TRBV27 and TRBJ2-1; tentatively, D is TRBD1 (6 bases). Germline values: CDR1 MNHEY, CDR2 SMNVEV (reference sequence). The CDR3 sequence is 15 residues long. V dropped 5 bases and J dropped 7 bases, with 18 bases sitting between them. DNA of the CDR3: TGTGCCAGCAGTGCCTCAGGGACAAATTCTAATGAGCAGTTCTTC. It is translated as CASSASGTNSNEQFF.